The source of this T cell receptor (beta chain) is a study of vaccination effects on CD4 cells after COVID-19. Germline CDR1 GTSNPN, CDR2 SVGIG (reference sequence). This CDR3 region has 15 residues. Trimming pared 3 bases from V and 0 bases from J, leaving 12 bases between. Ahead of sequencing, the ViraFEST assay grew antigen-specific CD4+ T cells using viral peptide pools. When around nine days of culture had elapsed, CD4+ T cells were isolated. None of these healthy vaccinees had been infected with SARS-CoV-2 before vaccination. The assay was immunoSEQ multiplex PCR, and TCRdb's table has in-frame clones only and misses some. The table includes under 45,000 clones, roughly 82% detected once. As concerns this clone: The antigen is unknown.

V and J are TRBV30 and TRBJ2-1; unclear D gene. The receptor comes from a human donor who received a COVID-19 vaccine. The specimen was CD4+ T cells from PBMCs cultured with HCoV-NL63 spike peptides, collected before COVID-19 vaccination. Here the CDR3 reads CAWSVDLSSYNEQFF. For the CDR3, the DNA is TGTGCCTGGAGCGTGGACCTCAGCTCCTACAATGAGCAGTTCTTC.